This is a list of T cell receptor beta chains from one sample in a study of regulatory T cells in long-lasting Graves disease. From the multiplex PCR reads, TCRdb called clonotypes with MiXCR, one entry per CDR3 protein. Counted here are 400,000 to 450,000 distinct CDR3 sequences, under 15% occurring once; the ten biggest clones make up roughly 17%. These same records also appear under a second study, on T cells in Graves' hyperthyroidism and ophthalmopathy.

The starting material was peripheral blood mononuclear cells (PBMCs), obtained at new diagnosis, from a patient treated with antithyroid drugs. Receptors originate from a woman in her thirties with Graves disease. CDR3s leave out the opening cysteine and the closing phenylalanine or tryptophan.

>11|TRBV10-3|TRBJ1-2
AISETASRGYT
>11|TRBV19|TRBJ1-2
ASSSPTSYGYT
>9|TRBV2|TRBJ2-1
ASSSGLEQF
>12|TRBV18|TRBJ1-3
ASSSTVSGNTIY
>13|TRBV11-2|TRBJ2-7
ASSLGSLSSYEQY
>9|TRBV10-3|TRBJ2-7
AISESNEQY
>10|TRBV4-2|TRBJ2-2
ASSQTTGELF
>12|TRBV12-5|TRBJ2-7
ASAPAGQGTEQY
>14|TRBV27|TRBJ2-7
ASSSIPSPGRYEQY
>14|TRBV2|TRBJ2-4
ASEGTSGNPPNIQY
>13|TRBV12-3/TRBV12-4|TRBJ2-1
ASSWRLAGNNEQF
>10|TRBV28|TRBJ1-1
ASRIWTAEAF
>17|TRBV6-1|TRBJ2-6
ASRLTTPTGLSGANVLT
>13|TRBV4-1|TRBJ1-1
ASSQQVSMNTEAF
>12|TRBV15|TRBJ2-2
ATSRDLITGELF
>14|TRBV12-3/TRBV12-4|TRBJ2-3
ASIPTSGRAADTQY
>11|TRBV6-2/TRBV6-3|TRBJ1-2
ASSRQGDYGYT
>12|TRBV6-2/TRBV6-3|TRBJ1-3
ASSETPRGNTIY
>13|TRBV5-1|TRBJ2-7
ASSFSRILGYEQY
>14|TRBV5-1|TRBJ2-1
ASSKLSPSSYNEQF
>12|TRBV28|TRBJ1-2
ASSPPDRRNGYT
>12|TRBV27|TRBJ2-7
ASRDGQGPYEQY
>13|TRBV6-9|TRBJ2-7
ASSYRGPWDYEQY
>12|TRBV7-9|TRBJ2-7
ASSPRDRGPEQY
>13|TRBV30|TRBJ2-1
AWSVGTAIYNEQF
>13|TRBV20-1|TRBJ1-4
SARVLTATNEKLF
>14|TRBV24-1|TRBJ1-2
ATSVGTPPGQPSYT
>12|TRBV4-1|TRBJ2-1
ASSVRTGNNEQF
>13|TRBV20-1|TRBJ2-1
SAILGTGGFGEQF
>13|TRBV7-9|TRBJ2-1
ASSSAPLEFDEQF
>14|TRBV5-1|TRBJ2-6
ASRGTGPRGANVLT
>14|TRBV5-1|TRBJ2-2
ASSGRTGTNTGELF
>10|TRBV27|TRBJ2-7
ASSSRRYEQY
>13|TRBV27|TRBJ1-5
ASRRWGQVAQPQH
>14|TRBV4-1|TRBJ1-2
ASSQVNSPLSYGYT
>13|TRBV25-1|TRBJ2-3
ASSERGGPTDTQY
>12|TRBV20-1|TRBJ2-7
SAHPSGLVAEQY